These 22 T cell receptor beta chains share one sample of origin, sequenced in a study of blood T cell repertoires in COVID-19. Assay: immunoSEQ multiplex PCR; the TCRdb copy retains only in-frame clones and omits some. The sample yields some 490,000 clones, about 88% seen once. The sequenced material came from PBMCs or T cells enriched from blood (not recorded which). The receptors come from a woman aged 55-70 years who had recovered from COVID-19.

The genes are TRBV24-1 and TRBJ2-1; 7 bases line up with TRBD2. V dropped 12 bases and J dropped 3; count of bases not matched to a gene: 13. Germline CDR1 reads KGHDR; CDR2 reads SFDVKD. CDR3 length: 15 residues. The CDR3, as DNA: TGTGCCGGCCTCCAGGGACTACCCTTCTACAATGAGCAGTTCTTC. Protein product: CAGLQGLPFYNEQFF.

The V and J genes are TRBV2 and TRBJ2-7; no clear D gene. Germline CDR1 reads SNHLY; CDR2 reads FYNNEI. Trimming cost V 6 bases and J 3 bases, with 18 bases left between them. The CDR3 spans 15 residues. CDR3 sequence (DNA): TGTGCCAGCAGCCCCGACTCCATCTTAGTCTACGAGCAGTACTTC. Encoded protein: CASSPDSILVYEQYF.

The V call is TRBV19, the J call TRBJ2-5; 8 bases are shared with TRBD1. The germline CDR1 and CDR2 sequences are LNHDA and SQIVND (reference sequence). With V trimmed by 5 bases and J by 5 bases, 10 bases remained unmatched. The CDR3 totals 15 residues. The CDR3 spells CASSPGTGPWETQYF. CDR3 coding DNA: TGTGCCAGTAGTCCTGGGACAGGACCTTGGGAGACCCAGTACTTC.

Here the CDR3 DNA reads TGTGCCAGCAGTGAAGGAGGAGGCCAGCCTAATGAAAAACTGTTTTTT. As protein: CASSEGGGQPNEKLFF. This chain uses TRBV6-1 with TRBJ1-4; D call uncertain. Looked up from germline, CDR1 is MNHNS and CDR2 is SASEGT. The ends were cut back, 1 base at V and 3 bases at J, with 12 bases in the middle. This CDR3 comprises 16 residues.

The CDR3 loop is CASRLSSGNTIYF. In DNA form, the CDR3 reads TGTGCCAGCAGGCTCAGCTCTGGAAACACCATATATTTT. J is TRBJ1-3 and V is TRBV27; D gene uncertain. The CDR3 contains 13 residues. V gave up 6 bases and J gave up 0 bases, with 6 bases separating them. Germline V gene sequence: CDR1 MNHEY, CDR2 SMNVEV (reference sequence).

This chain joins TRBV4-1 and TRBJ1-6, with D possibly being TRBD1 (5 bases). The CDR3 extends over 16 amino acids. The germline CDR1 and CDR2 sequences are MGHRA and YSYEKL. Trimming removed 3 bases at V and 6 bases at J, with 15 bases between. CDR3 in amino acids: CASSHIGGEGNSPLHF. In DNA, the CDR3 is TGCGCCAGCAGCCATATTGGGGGGGAGGGTAATTCACCCCTCCACTTT.

The chain uses TRBV15 and TRBJ1-2; D is ambiguous. The germline gives CDR1 LNHNV, CDR2 YYDKDF (reference sequence). Between the trimmed V and J ends, which lost 3 bases and 7 bases, there was a span of 12 bases. This CDR3 is built from 13 residues. CDR3 coding DNA: TGTGCCACCAGCAGCCCCGTTGAGGGTGGCTACACCTTC. Its translation is CATSSPVEGGYTF.

The rearrangement links TRBV11-2 to TRBJ1-6, with D maybe TRBD1 (6 bases). Trimming removed 5 bases at V and 7 bases at J, with 21 bases between. CDR3 size: 17 residues. CDR1 and CDR2 (germline): SGHAT, FQNNGV. Here the CDR3 DNA reads TGTGCCAGCAGCGTCTCAGGGGCCTCCACCGGGAATTCACCCCTCCACTTT. Its translation is CASSVSGASTGNSPLHF.

V gene TRBV5-1 combines with J gene TRBJ2-3, with D tentatively TRBD2 (6 bases). V was shortened by 4 bases and J by 5 bases, with 20 bases between the two germline ends. Germline lookup yields CDR1 SGHRS and CDR2 YFSETQ. The CDR3 extends over 16 amino acids. Written as DNA, the CDR3 is TGCGCCAGCAGCCCAGGCGGACTACCAAGTATAGATACGCAGTATTTT. Amino acid sequence: CASSPGGLPSIDTQYF.

The genes are TRBV19 and TRBJ1-5, with 7 bases matching TRBD1. Unmatched junction bases numbered 12, after V lost 4 bases and J lost 6 bases. The CDR3 contains 16 residues. The germline V gene encodes CDR1 LNHDA and CDR2 SQIVND (reference sequence). CDR3 coding DNA: TGTGCCAGTAGTACCAACCAGGGGGGCGCGGGTCAGCCCCAGCATTTT. Its protein is CASSTNQGGAGQPQHF.

The CDR3 nucleotides are TGTGCTAGTGGTTTGGCCGGACAAGCTGGAGCTTTCTTT. This translates into CASGLAGQAGAFF. The chain links TRBV12-5 to TRBJ1-1, with D perhaps matching TRBD1 (5 bases). Trimming left V 1 base short and J 10 bases short, with 13 bases between. Germline CDR1 is LGHNT and CDR2 is FRNRAP. The CDR3 covers 13 residues. The entire variable domain, with the rest obtained from reference TRBV12-5 and TRBJ1-1, is as follows: DARVTQTPRHKVTEMGQEVTMRCQPILGHNTVFWYRQTMMQGLELLAYFRNRAPLDDSGMPKDRFSAEMPDATLATLKIQPSEPRDSAVYFCASGLAGQAGAFFGQGTRLTVV.

V is TRBV18 and J is TRBJ1-5; D is possibly TRBD1 (5 bases). Germline CDR1 KGHSH, CDR2 LQKENI. V was shortened by 2 bases and J by 3 bases, with 8 bases between the two germline ends. The CDR3 consists of 14 residues. The CDR3 DNA follows: TGTGCCAGCTCACCAGGGGCAGACAATCAGCCCCAGCATTTT. Encoded protein: CASSPGADNQPQHF.

CDR3 DNA: TGTGCCAGTAGCCCCCGGACGGGGTTCTATTGGAACACTGAAGCTTTCTTT. Protein sequence: CASSPRTGFYWNTEAFF. V gene TRBV19 combines with J gene TRBJ1-1; D is undetermined. Trimming left V 6 bases short and J 1 base short, with 21 bases between. CDR1 is LNHDA and CDR2 is SQIVND in the germline V gene (reference sequence). This CDR3 contains 17 residues.

This clone was observed once. CDR3 loop: CASSPNNYGYTF. For the CDR3, the DNA is TGTGCCAGCAGCCCTAATAACTATGGCTACACCTTC. The chain has TRBV9 and TRBJ1-2, with unresolved D. Trimming removed 4 bases at V and 1 base at J, with 5 bases between. The CDR3 has 12 residues. Germline assignment: CDR1 SGDLS and CDR2 YYNGEE.

The chain couples TRBV10-3 to TRBJ1-5; no clear D. Between the trimmed V and J ends, which lost 4 bases and 6 bases, there was a span of 13 bases. CDR1 is ENHRY, CDR2 SYGVKD, per germline. This CDR3 contains 14 residues. The CDR3 sequence is CAISVEASLQPQHF. CDR3 DNA sequence: TGTGCCATCAGTGTAGAGGCGTCTCTTCAGCCCCAGCATTTT.

The chain combines TRBV5-1 with TRBJ2-1; 8 nucleotides line up with TRBD2. Losses at the gene ends were 4 bases for V and 6 bases for J; bases not matched to a gene: 9. This CDR3 region has 15 residues. Germline V CDR1 and CDR2: SGHRS, YFSETQ. CDR3: CASSPRGGGINEQFF. For the CDR3, the DNA is TGCGCCAGCAGCCCCCGTGGCGGGGGGATCAATGAGCAGTTCTTC.

This sequence joins TRBV9 and TRBJ1-2; TRBD1 agrees at 7 bases. Unmatched junction bases numbered 7, after V lost 3 bases and J lost 5 bases. This CDR3 spans 14 amino acids. Germline lookup yields CDR1 SGDLS and CDR2 YYNGEE. The CDR3 loop reads CASSASGTVYGYTF. Written as DNA, the CDR3 is TGTGCCAGCAGCGCATCCGGGACAGTTTATGGCTACACCTTC.

The chain recombines TRBV2 with TRBJ2-3; 7 bases line up with TRBD2. V lost 6 bases and J lost 1; bases outside the gene matches: 10. Germline lookup yields CDR1 SNHLY and CDR2 FYNNEI. The CDR3 extends over 16 amino acids. This chain's CDR3 is CASSPPSGPGTDTQYF. CDR3 in DNA: TGTGCCAGCAGCCCCCCTAGCGGCCCAGGCACAGATACGCAGTATTTT.

The genes are TRBV6-1 and TRBJ2-3, with D perhaps TRBD1 (6 bases). The germline V and J ends were trimmed by 1 base and 9 bases, with 11 bases remaining between them. The CDR3 contains 13 residues. Germline V gives CDR1 MNHNS, CDR2 SASEGT. The CDR3 is CASSEGGQTTQYF. CDR3 nucleotides: TGTGCCAGCAGTGAAGGGGGACAAACAACGCAGTATTTT.

In DNA, the CDR3 is TGTGCCAGCAGCCTGGGTAGGACATCTGGAAACACCATATATTTT. The encoded protein is CASSLGRTSGNTIYF. The chain has TRBV3-1 (or the pseudogene TRBV3-2) and TRBJ1-3, with a weak D call TRBD1 (5 bases). Deletions cut 4 bases from V and 1 base from J, with 11 bases between. Germline V gene sequence: CDR1 LGHDT, CDR2 YNNKEL (reference sequence). The CDR3 sequence is 15 residues long.

This chain joins TRBV18 and TRBJ2-7; TRBD1 agrees at 11 bases. V dropped 3 bases and J dropped 5; count of bases not matched to a gene: 6. Germline values: CDR1 KGHSH, CDR2 LQKENI. This CDR3 has 15 amino acids. The CDR3 sequence: CASSPGQGGTHEQYV. Here the CDR3 DNA reads TGTGCCAGCTCACCGGGACAGGGGGGAACTCACGAGCAGTACGTC.

This clone was counted a single time. V and J are TRBV10-1 and TRBJ1-4; 7 bases line up with TRBD1. Germline V gives CDR1 WNHNN, CDR2 SYGVQD (reference sequence). The CDR3 length is 14 residues. Losses at the gene ends were 8 bases for V and 5 bases for J; bases not matched to a gene: 8. CDR3 in DNA: TGCGCCAGCTCCGCCGGGACAGTAAATGAAAAACTGTTTTTT. Residues: CASSAGTVNEKLFF.